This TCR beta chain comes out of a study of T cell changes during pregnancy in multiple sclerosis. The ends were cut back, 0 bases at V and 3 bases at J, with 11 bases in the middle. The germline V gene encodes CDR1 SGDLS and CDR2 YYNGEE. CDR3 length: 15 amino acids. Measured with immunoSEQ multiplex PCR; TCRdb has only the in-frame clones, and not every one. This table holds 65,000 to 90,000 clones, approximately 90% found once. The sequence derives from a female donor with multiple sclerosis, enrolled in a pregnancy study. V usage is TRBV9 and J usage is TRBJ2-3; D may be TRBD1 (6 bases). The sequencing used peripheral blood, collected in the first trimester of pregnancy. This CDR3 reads CASSVEGVWTDTQYF. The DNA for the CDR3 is TGTGCCAGCAGCGTAGAGGGGGTGTGGACAGATACGCAGTATTTT.